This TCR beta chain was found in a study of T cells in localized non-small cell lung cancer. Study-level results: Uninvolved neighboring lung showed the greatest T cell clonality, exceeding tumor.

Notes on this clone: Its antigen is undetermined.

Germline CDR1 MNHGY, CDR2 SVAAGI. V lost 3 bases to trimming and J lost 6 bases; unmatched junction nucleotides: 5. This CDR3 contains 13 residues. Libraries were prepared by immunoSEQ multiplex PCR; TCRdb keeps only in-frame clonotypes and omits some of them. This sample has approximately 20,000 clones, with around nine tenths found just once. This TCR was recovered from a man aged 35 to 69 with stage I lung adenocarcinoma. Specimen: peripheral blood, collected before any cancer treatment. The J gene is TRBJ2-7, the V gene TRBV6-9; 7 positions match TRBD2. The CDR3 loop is CASSYSGGGEQYF. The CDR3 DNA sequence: TGTGCCAGCAGTTACTCAGGCGGGGGCGAGCAGTACTTC.